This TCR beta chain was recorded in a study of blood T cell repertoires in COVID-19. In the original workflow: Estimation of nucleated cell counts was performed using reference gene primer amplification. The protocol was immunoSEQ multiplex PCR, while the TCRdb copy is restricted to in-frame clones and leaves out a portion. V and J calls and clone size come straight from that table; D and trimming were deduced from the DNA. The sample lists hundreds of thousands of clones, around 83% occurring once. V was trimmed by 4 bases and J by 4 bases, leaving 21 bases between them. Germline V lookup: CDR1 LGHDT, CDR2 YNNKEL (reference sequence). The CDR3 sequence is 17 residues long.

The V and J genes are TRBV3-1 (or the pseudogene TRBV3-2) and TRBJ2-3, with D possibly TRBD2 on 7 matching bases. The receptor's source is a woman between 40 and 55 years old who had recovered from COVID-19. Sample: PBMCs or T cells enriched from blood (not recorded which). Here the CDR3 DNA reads TGTGCCAGCAGCCCCCTGGGTTGCCGAGGGGGGGCAGATACGCAGTATTTT. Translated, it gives CASSPLGCRGGADTQYF.